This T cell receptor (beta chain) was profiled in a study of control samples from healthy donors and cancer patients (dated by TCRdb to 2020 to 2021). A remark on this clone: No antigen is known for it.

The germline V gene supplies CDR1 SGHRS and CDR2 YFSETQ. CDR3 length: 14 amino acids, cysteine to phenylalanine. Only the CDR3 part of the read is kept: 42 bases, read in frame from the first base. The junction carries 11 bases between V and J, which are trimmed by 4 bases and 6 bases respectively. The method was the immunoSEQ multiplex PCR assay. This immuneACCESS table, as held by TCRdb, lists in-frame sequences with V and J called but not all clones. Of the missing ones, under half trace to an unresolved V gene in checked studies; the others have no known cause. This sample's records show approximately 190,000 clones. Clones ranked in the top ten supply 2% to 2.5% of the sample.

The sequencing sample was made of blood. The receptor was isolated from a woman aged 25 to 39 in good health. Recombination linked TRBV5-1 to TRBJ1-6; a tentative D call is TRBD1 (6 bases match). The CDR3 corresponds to CASSADRSNSPLHF. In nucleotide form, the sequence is TGCGCCAGCAGCGCAGACAGGTCTAATTCACCCCTCCACTTT.